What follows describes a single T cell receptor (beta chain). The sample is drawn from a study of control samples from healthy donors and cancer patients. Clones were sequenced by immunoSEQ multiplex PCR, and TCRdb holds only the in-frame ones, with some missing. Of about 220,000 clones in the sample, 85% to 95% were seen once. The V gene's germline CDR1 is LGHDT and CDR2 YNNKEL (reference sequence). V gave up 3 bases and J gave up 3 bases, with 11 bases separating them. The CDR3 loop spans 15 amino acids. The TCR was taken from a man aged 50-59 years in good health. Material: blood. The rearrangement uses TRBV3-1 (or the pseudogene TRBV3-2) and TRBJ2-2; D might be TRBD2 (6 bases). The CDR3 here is CASSHGGLDTGELFF. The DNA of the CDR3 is TGTGCCAGCAGCCATGGAGGGCTTGACACCGGGGAGCTGTTTTTT.